This paragraph reports one T cell receptor beta chain. No antigen is known for it. The entry originates in a study of T cell repertoires in cytomegalovirus infection. Study in general: CMV infection and matching HLA type were both indicated by public TCR beta signatures.

MiXCR, applied by TCRdb to the reads, yields one record per CDR3 protein. This sample has 450,000 to 550,000 distinct CDR3 sequences, with approximately 42% found just once. Sequenced material: cultured PBMCs, taken from culture after CMV antigen stimulation. The receptor comes from a human donor in good health (CMV status not recorded). Some clones in this sample may be carry-over from other donors' samples.

The CDR3 reads CASSVAGTGTNEKLFF. In DNA, the CDR3 is TGTGCCAGCAGCGTAGCTGGGACAGGAACTAATGAAAAACTGTTTTTT. The chain is built from TRBV9 and TRBJ1-4; 8 bases fit TRBD1. The germline gives CDR1 SGDLS, CDR2 YYNGEE. The CDR3 runs to 16 residues. J was trimmed by 1 base and V by 0 bases; bases with no gene match: 2.